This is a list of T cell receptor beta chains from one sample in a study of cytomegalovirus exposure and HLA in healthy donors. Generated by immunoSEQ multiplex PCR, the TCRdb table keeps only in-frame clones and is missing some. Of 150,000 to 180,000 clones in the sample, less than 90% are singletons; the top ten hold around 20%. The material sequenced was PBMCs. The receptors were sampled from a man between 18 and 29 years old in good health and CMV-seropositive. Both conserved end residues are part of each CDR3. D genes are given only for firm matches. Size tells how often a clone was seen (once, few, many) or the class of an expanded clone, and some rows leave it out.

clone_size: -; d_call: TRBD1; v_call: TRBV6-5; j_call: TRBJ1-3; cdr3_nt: TGTGCCAGCAGACCGACAGGGGGCTCTGGAAACACCATATATTTT; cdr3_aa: CASRPTGGSGNTIYF
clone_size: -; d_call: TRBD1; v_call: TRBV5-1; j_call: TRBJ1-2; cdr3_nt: TGCGCCAGCAGCTTGGAACAGGGGGCGGAGGGCTACACCTTC; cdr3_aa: CASSLEQGAEGYTF
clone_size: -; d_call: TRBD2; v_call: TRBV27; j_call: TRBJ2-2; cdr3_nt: TGTGCCAGCAGTCTCCCCCTCCGGGGGGGGAGCGGGGAGCTGTTTTTT; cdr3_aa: CASSLPLRGGSGELFF
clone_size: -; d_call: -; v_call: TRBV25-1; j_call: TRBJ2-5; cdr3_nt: TGTGCCAGCAGTGGCGGGCAGTACCAAGAGACCCAGTACTTC; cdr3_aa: CASSGGQYQETQYF
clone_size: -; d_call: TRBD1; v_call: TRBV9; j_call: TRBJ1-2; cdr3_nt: TGTGCCAGCAGCGTGGGGACAGCCTATGGCTACACCTTC; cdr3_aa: CASSVGTAYGYTF
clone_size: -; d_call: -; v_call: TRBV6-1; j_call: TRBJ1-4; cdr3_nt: TGTGCCAGCCTTCAGGGATTTGCAACTAATGAAAAACTGTTTTTT; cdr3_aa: CASLQGFATNEKLFF
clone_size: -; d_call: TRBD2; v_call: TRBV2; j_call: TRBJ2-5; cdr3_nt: TGTGCCAGTGCCCGGGGGGACGAGACCCAGTACTTC; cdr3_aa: CASARGDETQYF
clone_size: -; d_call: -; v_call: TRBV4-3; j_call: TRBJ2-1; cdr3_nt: TGCGCCAGCAGCCAAGATGTGGCGGCGGAGGTCTACAATGAGCAGTTCTTC; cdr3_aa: CASSQDVAAEVYNEQFF
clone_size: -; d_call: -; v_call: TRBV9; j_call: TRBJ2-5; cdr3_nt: TGTGCCAGCAGCCCCCAAGGACAGACCCAAGAGACCCAGTACTTC; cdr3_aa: CASSPQGQTQETQYF
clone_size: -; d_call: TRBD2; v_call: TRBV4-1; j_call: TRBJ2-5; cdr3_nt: TGCGCCAGCAGCCACCCTAGCGGGGTGGGAGAGACCCAGTACTTC; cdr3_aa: CASSHPSGVGETQYF
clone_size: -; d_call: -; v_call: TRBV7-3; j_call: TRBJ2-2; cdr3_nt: TGTGCCAGCAGCCGTTCTAGCGCTGAGACCGGGGAGCTGTTTTTT; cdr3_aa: CASSRSSAETGELFF
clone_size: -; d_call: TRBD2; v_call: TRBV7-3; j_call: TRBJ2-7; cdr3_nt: TGTGCCAGCAGCTTATGGGGCGGGAGGACCTACGAGCAGTACTTC; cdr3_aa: CASSLWGGRTYEQYF
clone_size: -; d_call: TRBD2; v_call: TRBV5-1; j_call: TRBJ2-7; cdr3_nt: TGCGCCAGCAGCGTCACTCGGGGGGGCTCCTACGAGCAGTACTTC; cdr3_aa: CASSVTRGGSYEQYF
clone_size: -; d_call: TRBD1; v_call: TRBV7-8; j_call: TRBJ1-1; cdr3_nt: TGTGCCAGCAGCATTAACAGGGGAACCACTGAAGCTTTCTTT; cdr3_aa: CASSINRGTTEAFF
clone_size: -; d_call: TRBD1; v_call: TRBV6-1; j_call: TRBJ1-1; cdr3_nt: TGTGCCAGCAGTGAAGCCCAAGGGGGCTGGGACACTGAAGCTTTCTTT; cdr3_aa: CASSEAQGGWDTEAFF
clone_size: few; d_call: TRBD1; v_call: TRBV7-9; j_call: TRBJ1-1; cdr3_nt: TGTGCCACGACGACAGGGGTAAACACTGAAGCTTTCTTT; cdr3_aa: CATTTGVNTEAFF
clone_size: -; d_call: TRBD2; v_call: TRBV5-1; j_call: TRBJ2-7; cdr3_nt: TGCGCCAGCAGCTTGGAAAGGATCGGTCTAGCGGGAGGGCCGGGCGAGCAGTACTTC; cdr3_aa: CASSLERIGLAGGPGEQYF
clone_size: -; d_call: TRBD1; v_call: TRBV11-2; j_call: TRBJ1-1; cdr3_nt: TGTGCCAGCAGCTTAGTGAGGGACAGGAAAGCTTTCTTT; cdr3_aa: CASSLVRDRKAFF
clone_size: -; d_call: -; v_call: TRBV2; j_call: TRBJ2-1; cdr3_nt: TGTGCCAGCAGCCGACTAGTATATGAGCAGTTCTTC; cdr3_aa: CASSRLVYEQFF
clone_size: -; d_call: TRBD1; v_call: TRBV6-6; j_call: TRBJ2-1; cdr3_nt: TGTGCCAGCAGTGACGCCGGGACAGGGGTCAATGAGCAGTTCTTC; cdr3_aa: CASSDAGTGVNEQFF
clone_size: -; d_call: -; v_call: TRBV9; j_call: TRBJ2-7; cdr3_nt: TGTGCCAGCAGCGTAGCGCCAATGGGGGGTTACGCCGAGCAGTACTTC; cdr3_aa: CASSVAPMGGYAEQYF
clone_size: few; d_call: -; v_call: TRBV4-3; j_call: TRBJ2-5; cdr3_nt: TGCGCCAGCAGCCAAGCCGGGGGGCTGAGGGAGACCCAGTACTTC; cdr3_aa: CASSQAGGLRETQYF
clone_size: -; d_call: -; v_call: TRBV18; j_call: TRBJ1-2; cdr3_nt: TGTGCCAGCTCCCCCATGGCGGAGAGCTATTACACCTTC; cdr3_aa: CASSPMAESYYTF
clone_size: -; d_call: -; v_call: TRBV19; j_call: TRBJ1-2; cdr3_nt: TGTGCCAGTATATCGGAGTTAGGATATGGCTACACCTTC; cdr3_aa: CASISELGYGYTF
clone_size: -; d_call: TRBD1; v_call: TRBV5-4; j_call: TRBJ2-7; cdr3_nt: TGTGCCAGCAGCTTAGGACAGGGTCTGCGCGAGCAGTACTTC; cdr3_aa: CASSLGQGLREQYF
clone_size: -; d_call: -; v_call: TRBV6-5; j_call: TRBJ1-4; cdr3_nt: TGTGCCAGCAGTTACTCCGGGGGGACGGATGAAAAACTGTTTTTT; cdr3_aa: CASSYSGGTDEKLFF
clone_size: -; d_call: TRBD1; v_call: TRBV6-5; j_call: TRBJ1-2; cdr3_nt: TGTGCCAGCAGCCCTTACAGGGGGGCGTTCTATGGCTACACCTTC; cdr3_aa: CASSPYRGAFYGYTF
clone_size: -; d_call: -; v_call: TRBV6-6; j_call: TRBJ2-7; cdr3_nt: TGTGCCAGCAGTTACGCGAGCGGCTACGAGCAGTACTTC; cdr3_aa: CASSYASGYEQYF
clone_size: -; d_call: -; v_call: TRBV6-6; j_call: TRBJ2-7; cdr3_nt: TGTGCCAGCAGTTGGGACACAGGGCCTCGCGACGAGCAGTACTTC; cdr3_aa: CASSWDTGPRDEQYF
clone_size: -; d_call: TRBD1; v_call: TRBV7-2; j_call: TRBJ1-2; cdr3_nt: TGTGCCAGCAGCTTAGAGGGGACAGGGGCTAACTATGGCTACACCTTC; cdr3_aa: CASSLEGTGANYGYTF
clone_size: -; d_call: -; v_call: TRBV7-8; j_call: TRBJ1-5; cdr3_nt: TGTGCCAGCAGCTCGGAGGACAGCTTTAATCAGCCCCAGCATTTT; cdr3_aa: CASSSEDSFNQPQHF
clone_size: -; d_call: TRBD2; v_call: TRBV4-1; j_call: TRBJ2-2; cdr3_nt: TGCGCCAGCAGCCTGGGACTAGCGGGGGGGCCGGGGACCGGGGAGCTGTTTTTT; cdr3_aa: CASSLGLAGGPGTGELFF
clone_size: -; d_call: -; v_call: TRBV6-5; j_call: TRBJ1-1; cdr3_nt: TGTGCCAGCAGGAAAGACAGGCAGAACACTGAAGCTTTCTTT; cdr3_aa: CASRKDRQNTEAFF
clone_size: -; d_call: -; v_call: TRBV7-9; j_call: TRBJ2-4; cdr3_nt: TGTGCCAGCAGCCCGGGGGTCCCCGCCATTCAGTACTTC; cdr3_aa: CASSPGVPAIQYF
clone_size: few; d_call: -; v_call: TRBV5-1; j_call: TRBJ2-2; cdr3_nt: TGCGCCAGCAGCCCCGCAGGGCGGGGGAACACCGGGGAGCTGTTTTTT; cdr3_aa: CASSPAGRGNTGELFF